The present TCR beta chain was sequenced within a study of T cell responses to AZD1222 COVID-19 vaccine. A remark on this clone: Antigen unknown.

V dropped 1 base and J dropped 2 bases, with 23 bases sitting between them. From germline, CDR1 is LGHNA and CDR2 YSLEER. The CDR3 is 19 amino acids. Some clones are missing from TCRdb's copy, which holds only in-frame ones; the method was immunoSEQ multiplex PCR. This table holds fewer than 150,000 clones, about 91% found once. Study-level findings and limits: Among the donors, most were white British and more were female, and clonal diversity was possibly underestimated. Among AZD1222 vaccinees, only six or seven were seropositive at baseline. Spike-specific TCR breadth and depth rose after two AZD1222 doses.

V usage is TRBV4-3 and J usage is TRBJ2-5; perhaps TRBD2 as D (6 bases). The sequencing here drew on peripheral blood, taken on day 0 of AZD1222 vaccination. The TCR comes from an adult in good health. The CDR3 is CASSQAILAKSVGQETQYF. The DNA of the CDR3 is TGCGCCAGCAGCCAAGCTATACTAGCAAAAAGTGTGGGGCAAGAGACCCAGTACTTC.